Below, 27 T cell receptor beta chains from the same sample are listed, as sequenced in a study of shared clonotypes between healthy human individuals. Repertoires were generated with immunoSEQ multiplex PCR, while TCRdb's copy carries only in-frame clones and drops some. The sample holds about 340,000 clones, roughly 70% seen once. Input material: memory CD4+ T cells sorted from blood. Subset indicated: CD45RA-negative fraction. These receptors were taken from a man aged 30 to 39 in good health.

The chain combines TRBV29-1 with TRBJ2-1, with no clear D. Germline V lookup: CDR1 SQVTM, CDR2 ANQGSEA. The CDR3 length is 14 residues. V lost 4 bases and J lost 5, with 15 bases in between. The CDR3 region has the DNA TGCAGCGTTGCCAGCAGTTATAGTAACAATGAGCAGTTCTTC. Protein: CSVASSYSNNEQFF.

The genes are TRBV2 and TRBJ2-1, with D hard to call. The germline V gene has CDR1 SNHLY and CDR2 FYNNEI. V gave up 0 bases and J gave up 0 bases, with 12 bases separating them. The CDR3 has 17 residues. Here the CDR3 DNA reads TGTGCCAGCAGTGAAGCGCGAAGACGTAGCTCCTACAATGAGCAGTTCTTC. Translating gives CASSEARRRSSYNEQFF. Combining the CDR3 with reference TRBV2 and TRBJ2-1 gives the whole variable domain EPEVTQTPSHQVTQMGQEVILRCVPISNHLYFYWYRQILGQKVEFLVSFYNNEISEKSEIFDDQFSVERPDGSNFTLKIRSTKLEDSAMYFCASSEARRRSSYNEQFFGPGTRLTVL.

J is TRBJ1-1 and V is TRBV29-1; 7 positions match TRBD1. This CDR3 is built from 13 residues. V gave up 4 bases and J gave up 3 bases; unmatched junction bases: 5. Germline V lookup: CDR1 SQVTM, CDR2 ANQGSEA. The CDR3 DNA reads TGCAGCGTTGGATGGGACAGCGACACTGAAGCTTTCTTT. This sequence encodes CSVGWDSDTEAFF.

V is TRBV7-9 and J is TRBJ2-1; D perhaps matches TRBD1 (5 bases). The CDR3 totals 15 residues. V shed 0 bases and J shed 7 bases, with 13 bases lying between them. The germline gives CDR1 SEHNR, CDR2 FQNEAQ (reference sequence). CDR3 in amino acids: CASSLAGDRMNEQFF. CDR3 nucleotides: TGTGCCAGCAGCTTAGCAGGGGATAGGATGAATGAGCAGTTCTTC.

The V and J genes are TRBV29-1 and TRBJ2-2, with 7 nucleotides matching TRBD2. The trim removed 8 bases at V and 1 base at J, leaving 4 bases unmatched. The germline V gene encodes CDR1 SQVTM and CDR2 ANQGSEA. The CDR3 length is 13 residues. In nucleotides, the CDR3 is TGCAGCCGCGGGGGAAAGAACACCGGGGAGCTGTTTTTT. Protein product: CSRGGKNTGELFF.

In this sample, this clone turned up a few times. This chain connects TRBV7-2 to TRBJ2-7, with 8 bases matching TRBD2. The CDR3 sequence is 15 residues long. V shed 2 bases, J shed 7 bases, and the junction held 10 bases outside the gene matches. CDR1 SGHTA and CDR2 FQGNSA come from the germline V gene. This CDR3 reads CASSLYAAGAGEQYF. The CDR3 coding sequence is TGTGCCAGCAGCTTATATGCAGCGGGAGCAGGGGAGCAGTACTTC. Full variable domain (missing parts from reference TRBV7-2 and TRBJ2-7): GAGVSQSPSNKVTEKGKDVELRCDPISGHTALYWYRQSLGQGLEFLIYFQGNSAPDKSGLPSDRFSAERTGGSVSTLTIQRTQQEDSAVYLCASSLYAAGAGEQYFGPGTRLTVT.

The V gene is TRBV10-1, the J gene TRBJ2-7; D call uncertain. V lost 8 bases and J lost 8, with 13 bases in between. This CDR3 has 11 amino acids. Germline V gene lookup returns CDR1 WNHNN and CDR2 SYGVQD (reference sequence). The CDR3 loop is CASGEGSQQYF. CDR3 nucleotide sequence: TGCGCCAGCGGGGAAGGATCCCAGCAGTACTTC.

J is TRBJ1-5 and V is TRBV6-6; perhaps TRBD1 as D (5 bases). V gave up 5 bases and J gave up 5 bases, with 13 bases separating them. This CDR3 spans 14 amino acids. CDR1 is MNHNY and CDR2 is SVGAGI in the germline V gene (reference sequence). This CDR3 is CASSRQGKDQPQHF. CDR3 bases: TGTGCCAGCAGTCGCCAGGGTAAAGATCAGCCCCAGCATTTT.

CDR3 coding DNA: TGTGCCAGTAGTATGGCCTCAGATACGCAGTATTTT. Amino acids: CASSMASDTQYF. The chain is built from TRBV19 and TRBJ2-3; D is unclear. Germline CDR1 and CDR2: LNHDA and SQIVND (reference sequence). Trimming left V 3 bases short and J 4 bases short, with 5 bases between. There are 12 residues in the CDR3.

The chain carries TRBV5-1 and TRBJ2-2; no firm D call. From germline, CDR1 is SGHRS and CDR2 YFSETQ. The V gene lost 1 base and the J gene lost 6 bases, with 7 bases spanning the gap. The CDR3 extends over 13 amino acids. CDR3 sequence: CASSLLSPGELFF. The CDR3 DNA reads TGCGCCAGCAGCTTGTTATCCCCCGGGGAGCTGTTTTTT. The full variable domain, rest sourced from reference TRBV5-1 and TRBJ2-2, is KAGVTQTPRYLIKTRGQQVTLSCSPISGHRSVSWYQQTPGQGLQFLFEYFSETQRNKGNFPGRFSGRQFSNSRSEMNVSTLELGDSALYLCASSLLSPGELFFGEGSRLTVL.

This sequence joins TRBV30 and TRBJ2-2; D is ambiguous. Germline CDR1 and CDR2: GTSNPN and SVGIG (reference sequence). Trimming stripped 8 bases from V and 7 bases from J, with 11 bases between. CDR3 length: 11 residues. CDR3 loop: CAGGRVGELFF. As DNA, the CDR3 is TGTGCCGGCGGAAGGGTCGGGGAGCTGTTTTTT.

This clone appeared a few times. CDR3 in amino acids: CASSGGLGDTQYF. CDR3 bases: TGTGCCAGCAGTGGGGGACTAGGGGATACGCAGTATTTT. The gene calls are TRBV2 and TRBJ2-3, with TRBD2 identical over 8 bases. Germline V gene lookup returns CDR1 SNHLY and CDR2 FYNNEI. The CDR3 loop spans 13 amino acids. Trimming removed 4 bases from V and 6 bases from J; junction bases left unmatched: 3.

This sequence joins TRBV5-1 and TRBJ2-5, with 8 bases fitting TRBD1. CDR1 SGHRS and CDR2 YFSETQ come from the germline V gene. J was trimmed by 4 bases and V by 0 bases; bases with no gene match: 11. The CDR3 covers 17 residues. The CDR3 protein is CASSLVHWGGQGETQYF. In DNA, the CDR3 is TGCGCCAGCAGCTTGGTTCACTGGGGAGGACAGGGAGAGACCCAGTACTTC.

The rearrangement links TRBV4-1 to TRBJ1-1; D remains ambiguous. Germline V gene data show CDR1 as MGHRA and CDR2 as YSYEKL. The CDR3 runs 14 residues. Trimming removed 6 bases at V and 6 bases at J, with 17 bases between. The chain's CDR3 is CASRNPGMMPEAFF. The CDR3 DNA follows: TGCGCCAGCAGAAACCCGGGCATGATGCCTGAAGCTTTCTTT.

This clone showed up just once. This chain's CDR3 is CSALRGEQYF. The CDR3 bases are TGCAGTGCCCTCAGAGGTGAGCAGTACTTC. The chain recombines TRBV20-1 with TRBJ2-7; D unresolved. CDR3 size: 10 residues. Germline V gene data show CDR1 as DFQATT and CDR2 as SNEGSKA (reference sequence). Trimming took 6 bases from V and 7 from J, leaving 10 bases between them.

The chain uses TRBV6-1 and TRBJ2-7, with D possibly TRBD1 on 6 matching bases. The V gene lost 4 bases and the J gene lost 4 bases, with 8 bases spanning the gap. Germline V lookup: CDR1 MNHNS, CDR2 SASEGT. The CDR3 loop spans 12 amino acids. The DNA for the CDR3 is TGTGCCAGCAGTGGGGGGCGATACGAGCAGTACTTC. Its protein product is CASSGGRYEQYF.

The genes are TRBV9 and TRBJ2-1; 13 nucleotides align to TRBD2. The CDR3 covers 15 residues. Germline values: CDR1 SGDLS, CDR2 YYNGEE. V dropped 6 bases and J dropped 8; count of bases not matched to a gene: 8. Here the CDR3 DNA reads TGTGCCAGCACCTTTGGACTAGCGGGAGAATATGAGCAGTTCTTC. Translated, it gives CASTFGLAGEYEQFF.

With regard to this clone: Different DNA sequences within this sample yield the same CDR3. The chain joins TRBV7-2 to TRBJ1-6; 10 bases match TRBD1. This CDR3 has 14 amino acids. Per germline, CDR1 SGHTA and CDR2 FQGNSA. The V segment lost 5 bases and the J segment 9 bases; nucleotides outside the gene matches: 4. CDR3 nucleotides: TGTGCCAGCAGCCCGCGGGACAGGGGTTCACCCCTCCACTTT. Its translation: CASSPRDRGSPLHF.

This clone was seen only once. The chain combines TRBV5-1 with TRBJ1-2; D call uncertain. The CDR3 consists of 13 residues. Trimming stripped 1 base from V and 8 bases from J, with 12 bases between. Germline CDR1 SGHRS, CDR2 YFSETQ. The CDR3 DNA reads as TGCGCCAGCAGCTTGTTCGCCGGGCGAGGCTACACCTTC. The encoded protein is CASSLFAGRGYTF.

The CDR3 coding sequence is TGTGCCAGCAGTGAGGCAGGGAATCAGCCCCAGCATTTT. Translating it yields CASSEAGNQPQHF. This rearrangement joins TRBV2 to TRBJ1-5, with D possibly TRBD1 on 5 matching bases. Trimming stripped 3 bases from V and 4 bases from J, with 7 bases between. Germline V gene sequence: CDR1 SNHLY, CDR2 FYNNEI. There are 13 residues in the CDR3.

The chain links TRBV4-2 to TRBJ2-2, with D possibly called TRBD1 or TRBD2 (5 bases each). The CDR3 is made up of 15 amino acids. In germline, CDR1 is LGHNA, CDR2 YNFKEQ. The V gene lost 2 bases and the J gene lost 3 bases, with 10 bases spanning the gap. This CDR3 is CASSQRDRHTGELFF. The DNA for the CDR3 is TGTGCCAGCAGCCAAAGGGACCGACACACCGGGGAGCTGTTTTTT.

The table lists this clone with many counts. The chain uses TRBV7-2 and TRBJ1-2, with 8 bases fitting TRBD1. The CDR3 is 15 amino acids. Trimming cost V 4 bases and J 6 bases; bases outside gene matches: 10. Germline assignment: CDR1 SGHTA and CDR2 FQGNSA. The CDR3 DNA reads TGTGCCAGCAGCTCGTTTGGGACAGGTGCCGATGGCTACACCTTC. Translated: CASSSFGTGADGYTF. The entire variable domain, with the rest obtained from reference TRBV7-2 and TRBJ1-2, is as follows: GAGVSQSPSNKVTEKGKDVELRCDPISGHTALYWYRQSLGQGLEFLIYFQGNSAPDKSGLPSDRFSAERTGGSVSTLTIQRTQQEDSAVYLCASSSFGTGADGYTFGSGTRLTVV.

As DNA, the CDR3 is TGTGCCAGTAATCAGCGGGAGGAAACAGATACGCAGTATTTT. This translates into CASNQREETDTQYF. The chain uses TRBV19 and TRBJ2-3, with 9 bases lining up with TRBD2. This CDR3 spans 14 amino acids. Trimming cost V 7 bases and J 3 bases; bases outside gene matches: 5. Germline V gene data show CDR1 as LNHDA and CDR2 as SQIVND (reference sequence).

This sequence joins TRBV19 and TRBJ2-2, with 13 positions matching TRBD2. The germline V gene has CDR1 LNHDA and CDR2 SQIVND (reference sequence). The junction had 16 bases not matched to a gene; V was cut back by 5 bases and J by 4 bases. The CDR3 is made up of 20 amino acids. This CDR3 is CASSSWAGTSGTGVTGELFF. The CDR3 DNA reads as TGTGCCAGTAGTTCCTGGGCCGGGACTAGCGGGACAGGAGTCACCGGGGAGCTGTTTTTT.

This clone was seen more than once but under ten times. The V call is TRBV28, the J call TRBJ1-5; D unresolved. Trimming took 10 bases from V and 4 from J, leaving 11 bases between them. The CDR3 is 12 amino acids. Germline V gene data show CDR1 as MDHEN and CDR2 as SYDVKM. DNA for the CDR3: TGTGCCACCGAGGTTGATAATCAGCCCCAGCATTTT. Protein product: CATEVDNQPQHF.

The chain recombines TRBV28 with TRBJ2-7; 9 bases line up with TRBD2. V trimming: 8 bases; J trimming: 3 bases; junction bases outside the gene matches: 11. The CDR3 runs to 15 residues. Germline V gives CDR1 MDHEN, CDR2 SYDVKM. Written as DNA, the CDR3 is TGTGCCAGCGGCTCTGGTAGCGGGAGCCTCTACGAGCAGTACTTC. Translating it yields CASGSGSGSLYEQYF.

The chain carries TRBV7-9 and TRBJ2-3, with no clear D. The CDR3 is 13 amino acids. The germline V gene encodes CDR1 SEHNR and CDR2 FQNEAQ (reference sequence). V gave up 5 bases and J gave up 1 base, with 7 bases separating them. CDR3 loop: CASSPRRTDTQYF. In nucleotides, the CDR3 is TGTGCCAGCAGCCCCAGGCGCACAGATACGCAGTATTTT. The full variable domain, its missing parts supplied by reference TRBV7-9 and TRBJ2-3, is DTGVSQNPRHKITKRGQNVTFRCDPISEHNRLYWYRQTLGQGPEFLTYFQNEAQLEKSRLLSDRFSAERPKGSFSTLEIQRTEQGDSAMYLCASSPRRTDTQYFGPGTRLTVL.